Shown below are 20 T cell receptor beta chains from a single sample sequenced in a study of T cells expressing NK-cell markers. From its re-call of the 5' RACE reads, TCRdb lists each CDR3 protein once, without DNA. In total, the table holds hundreds of thousands of distinct CDR3 sequences. The sequencing sample was made of blood T cells: a sorted CD56 or NKG2C T cell subset, CD4+ or CD8+ T cells, or bulk PBMC T cells (not recorded which). These receptors originate from a man younger than 35 in good health.

J is TRBJ2-4 and V is TRBV11-3; TCRdb's assignment of TRBD1 cannot be checked, as there is no DNA. There are 18 residues in the CDR3. Germline CDR1 SGHNT, CDR2 YENEEA. The CDR3 region is CASSFSPRGDLAKNIQYF.

This chain uses TRBV9 with TRBJ2-1; TCRdb proposes TRBD2, but this gene call is untestable without DNA. The germline V gene encodes CDR1 SGDLS and CDR2 YYNGEE. This CDR3 contains 15 residues. The CDR3 loop reads CASSVASGIDNEQFF.

The chain recombines TRBV12-3 or TRBV12-4 with TRBJ2-1; TCRdb calls TRBD1, which cannot be checked without DNA. CDR3 length: 15 amino acids. The chain's CDR3 is CASSLTGAEANEQFF.

V and J are TRBV6-1 and TRBJ2-7; TCRdb picks TRBD1, but there is no DNA to check that call. From germline, CDR1 is MNHNS and CDR2 SASEGT. This CDR3 is 16 amino acids long. The CDR3 loop reads CASSGPGGDAAYEQYF.

The V gene is TRBV12-3 or TRBV12-4, the J gene TRBJ2-2; TCRdb returns TRBD2, unconfirmable since there is no DNA. This CDR3 is 16 amino acids long. The CDR3 region is CASTFLGALNTGELFF.

The chain is built from TRBV12-3 or TRBV12-4 and TRBJ2-7; TCRdb proposes TRBD1, but this gene call is untestable without DNA. The CDR3 runs to 15 residues. The CDR3 protein is CASGETGGVPYEQYF.

The chain couples TRBV4-1 to TRBJ2-1. CDR3 length: 14 amino acids. The germline CDR1 and CDR2 sequences are MGHRA and YSYEKL. Here the CDR3 reads CASSRGPSVGEQFF.

V usage is TRBV7-3 and J usage is TRBJ2-1. The CDR3 totals 13 residues. CDR1 SGHTA and CDR2 FQGTGA come from the germline V gene. The chain's CDR3 is CASSQDRNNEQFF. Full variable domain (outside the CDR3, taken from reference TRBV7-3 and TRBJ2-1): GAGVSQTPSNKVTEKGKYVELRCDPISGHTALYWYRQSLGQGPEFLIYFQGTGAADDSGLPNDRFFAVRPEGSVSTLKIQRTERGDSAVYLCASSQDRNNEQFFGPGTRLTVL.

This chain uses TRBV20-1 with TRBJ2-2; TCRdb returns TRBD2, unconfirmable since there is no DNA. The CDR3 is 14 residues long. Germline loops: CDR1 DFQATT, CDR2 SNEGSKA (reference sequence). The CDR3 loop is CSALGLAGARELFF.

This chain joins TRBV12-3 or TRBV12-4 and TRBJ2-1; the D gene TCRdb calls, TRBD2, cannot be checked with no DNA. This CDR3 spans 14 amino acids. CDR3 residues: CASTTSGKYNEQFF.

The V and J genes are TRBV5-5 and TRBJ2-1; TCRdb's D call, TRBD2, is unchecked because there is no DNA. The CDR3 consists of 15 residues. The germline CDR1 and CDR2 sequences are SGHKS and YYEKEE (reference sequence). CDR3: CASSKWTSGRNEQFF.

The chain uses TRBV5-1 and TRBJ2-3; the D call of TRBD2 rests on TCRdb alone, since no DNA is present to check it. Germline V gene data show CDR1 as SGHRS and CDR2 as YFSETQ. The CDR3 has 14 residues. The CDR3 region is CASSEGLAGGGQYF.

The chain links TRBV10-3 to TRBJ2-3; TCRdb names TRBD2, which stays unverified in the absence of DNA. The length of the CDR3 is 14 residues. CDR1 and CDR2 from the germline V gene are ENHRY and SYGVKD. The CDR3 spells CAISENYEGDTQYF.

The CDR3 sequence: CATSRGGLAKNIQYF. J is TRBJ2-4 and V is TRBV15. From germline, CDR1 is LNHNV and CDR2 YYDKDF (reference sequence). CDR3 length equals 15 residues.

The rearrangement joins TRBV20-1 to TRBJ2-3; without DNA, the TCRdb call of TRBD1 cannot be checked. Germline CDR1 DFQATT, CDR2 SNEGSKA (reference sequence). The CDR3 is 17 residues long. The CDR3 sequence: CSARGPGGGGGTDTQYF.

The chain carries TRBV6-5 and TRBJ1-1; the TCRdb D gene call, TRBD1, has no DNA to confirm it. This CDR3 comprises 16 residues. Germline CDR1 MNHEY, CDR2 SVGAGI. The CDR3 loop is CASSWDRGPLNTEAFF.

J is TRBJ2-1 and V is TRBV12-3 or TRBV12-4; checking the TCRdb D call of TRBD2 is not possible without DNA. The length of the CDR3 is 17 residues. This chain's CDR3 is CASSRGLPTTQDNEQFF.

The rearrangement uses TRBV5-1 and TRBJ2-4; without DNA, the TCRdb call of TRBD1 cannot be checked. CDR1 is SGHRS and CDR2 is YFSETQ in the germline V gene. This CDR3 contains 17 residues. The CDR3: CASSLVVLGQAGNIQYF.

The chain combines TRBV29-1 with TRBJ2-5; TCRdb calls TRBD1, which cannot be checked without DNA. Germline CDR1 and CDR2: SQVTM and ANQGSEA. The CDR3 is 13 amino acids. The CDR3: CSVGSGSQETQYF.

V gene TRBV10-3 combines with J gene TRBJ2-1; TCRdb gives TRBD2 as the D gene, but with no DNA this cannot be confirmed. The germline V gene has CDR1 ENHRY and CDR2 SYGVKD. CDR3 length: 16 amino acids. The CDR3 is CAISGSGTSGGNEQFF.